The rows below give T cell receptor beta chains drawn from one sample of a study of T cells after yellow fever vaccination. Each CDR3 protein gets one entry after TCRdb re-called the 5' RACE reads with MiXCR. In the table there are about 240,000 distinct CDR3 sequences, less than 8.5% of which are singletons. This material consisted of CD4+ T cells sorted from PBMCs, taken 15 days after the yellow fever booster vaccination. All receptors come from a man younger than 40 who received the YFV17D yellow fever vaccine. CDR3s include the opening cysteine and the closing phenylalanine or tryptophan. Fields, in order: CDR3 length, V gene, D gene, clone size, J gene, CDR3 DNA, CDR3 protein. A D gene is named only where the DNA matches it firmly. The size field is filled for only some rows; it gives once, few, many or a size class.

CDR3 length: 16
V gene: TRBV7-9
D gene: NA
clone size: many
J gene: TRBJ2-7
CDR3 DNA: TGTGCCAGCAGCTTAGACCGGACCTTCCTCTCCTACGAGCAGTACTTC
CDR3 protein: CASSLDRTFLSYEQYF

CDR3 length: 16
V gene: TRBV7-2
D gene: TRBD2
clone size: few
J gene: TRBJ2-2
CDR3 DNA: TGTGCCAGCAGCCCCTTAGCGGGAGAGTTCACCGGGGAGCTGTTTTTT
CDR3 protein: CASSPLAGEFTGELFF

CDR3 length: 15
V gene: TRBV20-1
D gene: NA
clone size: few
J gene: TRBJ2-3
CDR3 DNA: TGCAGTGCTAAAATGGCAGGGGTTGGAACAGATACGCAGTATTTT
CDR3 protein: CSAKMAGVGTDTQYF

CDR3 length: 13
V gene: TRBV15
D gene: NA
clone size: NA
J gene: TRBJ2-6
CDR3 DNA: TGTGCCACCAAGGGGGGAGGGGCCAACGTCCTGACTTTC
CDR3 protein: CATKGGGANVLTF

CDR3 length: 12
V gene: TRBV27
D gene: NA
clone size: NA
J gene: TRBJ1-2
CDR3 DNA: TGTGCCAGCCGGTCGGGGGCAAGTGGCTACACCTTC
CDR3 protein: CASRSGASGYTF

CDR3 length: 14
V gene: TRBV5-1
D gene: TRBD1
clone size: NA
J gene: TRBJ2-7
CDR3 DNA: TGCGCCAGCAGCTTGGCTCAGGGGGTCTACGAGCAGTACTTC
CDR3 protein: CASSLAQGVYEQYF

CDR3 length: 14
V gene: TRBV7-9
D gene: NA
clone size: few
J gene: TRBJ1-6
CDR3 DNA: TGTGCCAGCAGCTCGAGGGCCTTGAACTCACCCCTCCACTTT
CDR3 protein: CASSSRALNSPLHF

CDR3 length: 15
V gene: TRBV5-6
D gene: TRBD1
clone size: NA
J gene: TRBJ2-3
CDR3 DNA: TGTGCCAGCAGCTTGGAAGCGGGACAGGGTCAAACGCAGTATTTT
CDR3 protein: CASSLEAGQGQTQYF

CDR3 length: 12
V gene: TRBV29-1
D gene: NA
clone size: many
J gene: TRBJ2-6
CDR3 DNA: TGCAGCGCGAACTCTGGGGCCAACGTCCTGACTTTC
CDR3 protein: CSANSGANVLTF

CDR3 length: 14
V gene: TRBV20-1
D gene: NA
clone size: few
J gene: TRBJ2-3
CDR3 DNA: TGCAGTGCTTCCCCGCAGCGGTACACAGATACGCAGTATTTT
CDR3 protein: CSASPQRYTDTQYF

CDR3 length: 14
V gene: TRBV20-1
D gene: NA
clone size: many
J gene: TRBJ1-1
CDR3 DNA: TGCAGTGCTAGAGTCTCGGGTAGGACTGCTGAAGCTTTCTTT
CDR3 protein: CSARVSGRTAEAFF

CDR3 length: 16
V gene: TRBV28
D gene: NA
clone size: NA
J gene: TRBJ1-2
CDR3 DNA: TGTGCCAGCAGTTTAGGCGGCCTCCTGTCGAACTATGGCTACACCTTC
CDR3 protein: CASSLGGLLSNYGYTF

CDR3 length: 15
V gene: TRBV20-1
D gene: NA
clone size: many
J gene: TRBJ2-6
CDR3 DNA: TGCAGTGCTGGGGGGCCGAGCTCTGGGGCCAACGTCCTGACTTTC
CDR3 protein: CSAGGPSSGANVLTF

CDR3 length: 14
V gene: TRBV7-9
D gene: NA
clone size: many
J gene: TRBJ2-5
CDR3 DNA: TGTGCCAGCAGCTTCGGATCGCTGCGAGAGACCCAGTACTTC
CDR3 protein: CASSFGSLRETQYF

CDR3 length: 15
V gene: TRBV4-2
D gene: TRBD2
clone size: NA
J gene: TRBJ2-1
CDR3 DNA: TGTGCCAGCAGCCTTGGACTAGCGGGAGAGTATGAGCAGTTCTTC
CDR3 protein: CASSLGLAGEYEQFF

CDR3 length: 15
V gene: TRBV6-5
D gene: TRBD2
clone size: few
J gene: TRBJ2-3
CDR3 DNA: TGTGCCAGCAGTTTATCCGGGACTAGCGGGGGATGGGGGTATTTT
CDR3 protein: CASSLSGTSGGWGYF

CDR3 length: 15
V gene: TRBV5-1
D gene: NA
clone size: NA
J gene: TRBJ2-3
CDR3 DNA: TGCGCCAGCCGACGACGGCGGTTGAGCACAGATACGCAGTATTTT
CDR3 protein: CASRRRRLSTDTQYF

CDR3 length: 13
V gene: TRBV7-2
D gene: NA
clone size: few
J gene: TRBJ2-2
CDR3 DNA: TGTGCCAGCAGCTTAGGGAGCGCCGGGGAGCTGTTTTTT
CDR3 protein: CASSLGSAGELFF

CDR3 length: 16
V gene: TRBV6-5
D gene: TRBD1
clone size: many
J gene: TRBJ1-1
CDR3 DNA: TGTGCCAGCAGTTACCCTCCGGACAGGGTGGGCACTGAAGCTTTCTTT
CDR3 protein: CASSYPPDRVGTEAFF

CDR3 length: 14
V gene: TRBV7-6
D gene: TRBD2
clone size: many
J gene: TRBJ2-5
CDR3 DNA: TGTGCCAGCAGCTTAGTGGGAGGGAGAGAGACCCAGTACTTC
CDR3 protein: CASSLVGGRETQYF

CDR3 length: 17
V gene: TRBV5-1
D gene: TRBD2
clone size: NA
J gene: TRBJ2-3
CDR3 DNA: TGCGCCAGCAGCGGCCTAGCGGGAGCCATGGGAACAGATACGCAGTATTTT
CDR3 protein: CASSGLAGAMGTDTQYF

CDR3 length: 11
V gene: TRBV25-1
D gene: NA
clone size: NA
J gene: TRBJ2-3
CDR3 DNA: TGTGCCAGCAGTGGCCCCGGTACGCAGTATTTT
CDR3 protein: CASSGPGTQYF

CDR3 length: 18
V gene: TRBV10-2
D gene: TRBD2
clone size: few
J gene: TRBJ2-3
CDR3 DNA: TGCGCCAGCCAGATCCTGGGACTAGCGGACTCTAGCACAGATACGCAGTATTTT
CDR3 protein: CASQILGLADSSTDTQYF

CDR3 length: 15
V gene: TRBV12-3/TRBV12-4
D gene: NA
clone size: few
J gene: TRBJ2-3
CDR3 DNA: TGTGCCAGCAGTTCGAATCGAGCGGGTACAGATACGCAGTATTTT
CDR3 protein: CASSSNRAGTDTQYF

CDR3 length: 14
V gene: TRBV7-3
D gene: NA
clone size: NA
J gene: TRBJ1-1
CDR3 DNA: TGTGCCAGCAGCTTATCCCGGGAGCCGTTAGAGGCTTTCTTT
CDR3 protein: CASSLSREPLEAFF

CDR3 length: 16
V gene: TRBV7-9
D gene: TRBD2
clone size: NA
J gene: TRBJ2-1
CDR3 DNA: TGTGCCAGCAGCTTCACTAGCGGGGTCTCCTACAATGAGCAGTTCTTC
CDR3 protein: CASSFTSGVSYNEQFF

CDR3 length: 15
V gene: TRBV4-2
D gene: TRBD2
clone size: many
J gene: TRBJ2-7
CDR3 DNA: TGTGCCAGCAGCCAAGAACTAGCGGGAGTTTCCGAGCAGTACTTC
CDR3 protein: CASSQELAGVSEQYF

CDR3 length: 14
V gene: TRBV4-3
D gene: NA
clone size: NA
J gene: TRBJ1-1
CDR3 DNA: TGCGCCAGCAGCCGGGGGGGGAGGGCCACTGAAGCTTTCTTT
CDR3 protein: CASSRGGRATEAFF

CDR3 length: 14
V gene: TRBV20-1
D gene: NA
clone size: many
J gene: TRBJ2-5
CDR3 DNA: TGCAGTGCTAGCTTTCGGGGAGTACTTGAGACCCAGTACTTC
CDR3 protein: CSASFRGVLETQYF

CDR3 length: 14
V gene: TRBV27
D gene: NA
clone size: many
J gene: TRBJ2-1
CDR3 DNA: TGTGCCAGCAGTGGGGCGGTCTCCTACAATGAGCAGTTCTTC
CDR3 protein: CASSGAVSYNEQFF

CDR3 length: 12
V gene: TRBV6-2/TRBV6-3
D gene: NA
clone size: NA
J gene: TRBJ1-2
CDR3 DNA: TGTGCCAGCAGTACCACAGGCTATGGCTACACCTTC
CDR3 protein: CASSTTGYGYTF

CDR3 length: 13
V gene: TRBV7-2
D gene: NA
clone size: many
J gene: TRBJ2-5
CDR3 DNA: TGTGCCAGCAGTCGGGGGGCGGAAGAGACCCAGTACTTC
CDR3 protein: CASSRGAEETQYF

CDR3 length: 12
V gene: TRBV20-1
D gene: TRBD1
clone size: few
J gene: TRBJ1-5
CDR3 DNA: TGCAGTTCCAAACAGGGGAATCAGCCCCAGCATTTT
CDR3 protein: CSSKQGNQPQHF

CDR3 length: 13
V gene: TRBV15
D gene: TRBD1
clone size: many
J gene: TRBJ2-5
CDR3 DNA: TGTGCCACCGCAGACAGGGTAGGGGAGACCCAGTACTTC
CDR3 protein: CATADRVGETQYF

CDR3 length: 14
V gene: TRBV12-3/TRBV12-4
D gene: NA
clone size: NA
J gene: TRBJ2-7
CDR3 DNA: TGTGCCAGCAGTTTTCTGACCCCTCCGTCCGAGCAGTACTTC
CDR3 protein: CASSFLTPPSEQYF

CDR3 length: 14
V gene: TRBV2
D gene: TRBD1
clone size: few
J gene: TRBJ2-5
CDR3 DNA: TGTGCCAGCAGAACGGGGGACAGGCAAGAGACCCAGTACTTC
CDR3 protein: CASRTGDRQETQYF

CDR3 length: 16
V gene: TRBV2
D gene: NA
clone size: NA
J gene: TRBJ2-4
CDR3 DNA: TGTGCCAGCAGTGACCGTTCCTCGGGTTTCCAAAACATTCAGTACTTC
CDR3 protein: CASSDRSSGFQNIQYF

CDR3 length: 16
V gene: TRBV7-8
D gene: NA
clone size: NA
J gene: TRBJ1-1
CDR3 DNA: TGTGCCAGCAGCTTAACCTTGGGCCCATCCGGTTCTGAAGCTTTCTTT
CDR3 protein: CASSLTLGPSGSEAFF

CDR3 length: 14
V gene: TRBV5-5
D gene: NA
clone size: many
J gene: TRBJ1-5
CDR3 DNA: TGTGCCAGCAGCCTAGGACAGAACAATCAGCCCCAGCATTTT
CDR3 protein: CASSLGQNNQPQHF

CDR3 length: 14
V gene: TRBV7-9
D gene: NA
clone size: few
J gene: TRBJ1-4
CDR3 DNA: TGTGCCAGCAGCCCTACAGGCGGCGGGGAAAAACTGTTTTTT
CDR3 protein: CASSPTGGGEKLFF

CDR3 length: 16
V gene: TRBV4-3
D gene: TRBD2
clone size: NA
J gene: TRBJ2-5
CDR3 DNA: TGCGCCAGCAGCCAAGAGAGGGGGACTAGCGGAGAGACCCAGTACTTC
CDR3 protein: CASSQERGTSGETQYF

CDR3 length: 11
V gene: TRBV29-1
D gene: NA
clone size: many
J gene: TRBJ2-5
CDR3 DNA: TGCAGCGCCGACCCGCAAGAGACCCAGTACTTC
CDR3 protein: CSADPQETQYF

CDR3 length: 15
V gene: TRBV12-3/TRBV12-4
D gene: TRBD2
clone size: many
J gene: TRBJ2-1
CDR3 DNA: TGTGCCAGCAGTTTTATAATAGCGGGAGTCGGTGAGCAGTTCTTC
CDR3 protein: CASSFIIAGVGEQFF

CDR3 length: 13
V gene: TRBV5-1
D gene: NA
clone size: few
J gene: TRBJ2-5
CDR3 DNA: TGCGCCAGCAGCAGAGGTCCCGAGGAGACCCAGTACTTC
CDR3 protein: CASSRGPEETQYF

CDR3 length: 15
V gene: TRBV18
D gene: NA
clone size: NA
J gene: TRBJ2-1
CDR3 DNA: TGTGCCAGCTCACCAGCCCAGACCTCCTACAATGAGCAGTTCTTC
CDR3 protein: CASSPAQTSYNEQFF

CDR3 length: 12
V gene: TRBV18
D gene: NA
clone size: NA
J gene: TRBJ2-7
CDR3 DNA: TGTGCCAGCTCAAAGGACACGGCCGAGCAGTACTTC
CDR3 protein: CASSKDTAEQYF

CDR3 length: 14
V gene: TRBV20-1
D gene: NA
clone size: few
J gene: TRBJ2-2
CDR3 DNA: TGCAGTGCTAGAGGGTCAGTAAACACCGGGGAGCTGTTTTTT
CDR3 protein: CSARGSVNTGELFF

CDR3 length: 15
V gene: TRBV6-5
D gene: NA
clone size: few
J gene: TRBJ2-1
CDR3 DNA: TGTGCCAGCAGTTACTCCTCTCGCTCCTACAATGAGCAGTTCTTC
CDR3 protein: CASSYSSRSYNEQFF

CDR3 length: 15
V gene: TRBV7-2
D gene: NA
clone size: many
J gene: TRBJ2-7
CDR3 DNA: TGTGCCAGCAGTGACCTGGGGGGTTCGAGCTACGAGCAGTACTTC
CDR3 protein: CASSDLGGSSYEQYF

CDR3 length: 16
V gene: TRBV20-1
D gene: NA
clone size: many
J gene: TRBJ2-1
CDR3 DNA: TGCAGTGCTAGACCGTTGAGCAGCAAAACTAGGAATGAGCAGTTCTTC
CDR3 protein: CSARPLSSKTRNEQFF

CDR3 length: 13
V gene: TRBV5-1
D gene: NA
clone size: few
J gene: TRBJ2-3
CDR3 DNA: TGCGCCAGCAGCATCGGGACTTCGCGGGTGCAGTATTTT
CDR3 protein: CASSIGTSRVQYF

CDR3 length: 18
V gene: TRBV20-1
D gene: NA
clone size: few
J gene: TRBJ2-6
CDR3 DNA: TGCAGTGCTAGAGGCCGGTTTCCAGGGCCCCTACTCTGGGGCCAACGTCCTTTC
CDR3 protein: CSARGRFPGPLLWGQRPF

CDR3 length: 15
V gene: TRBV18
D gene: NA
clone size: NA
J gene: TRBJ2-4
CDR3 DNA: TGTGCCAGCTCACCACCGCTTGGTAGCTTACACATTCAGTACTTC
CDR3 protein: CASSPPLGSLHIQYF

CDR3 length: 19
V gene: TRBV20-1
D gene: TRBD2
clone size: many
J gene: TRBJ2-7
CDR3 DNA: TGCAGTGCTAGAGCTCCCCGGACTAGCGGGAGGGTCGGGCTGAACGAGCAGTACTTC
CDR3 protein: CSARAPRTSGRVGLNEQYF

CDR3 length: 15
V gene: TRBV9
D gene: NA
clone size: NA
J gene: TRBJ2-7
CDR3 DNA: TGTGCCAGCAGCGTAGCAGCGATGAGCTCCTACGAGCAGTACTTC
CDR3 protein: CASSVAAMSSYEQYF

CDR3 length: 18
V gene: TRBV24-1
D gene: NA
clone size: few
J gene: TRBJ2-1
CDR3 DNA: TGTGCCACCAGTGATACCGCCGGGGGTCGAACACTGTACAATGAGCAGTTCTTC
CDR3 protein: CATSDTAGGRTLYNEQFF

CDR3 length: 13
V gene: TRBV10-2
D gene: TRBD1
clone size: few
J gene: TRBJ1-5
CDR3 DNA: TGCGCCAGCTTGGGACAGGGCGGTCAGCCCCAGCATTTT
CDR3 protein: CASLGQGGQPQHF